This T cell receptor beta chain is drawn from a study of cytomegalovirus exposure and HLA in healthy donors. Deletions cut 1 base from V and 3 bases from J, with 9 bases between. The CDR3 covers 14 residues. CDR1 and CDR2 (germline): SGHTA, FQGTGA. Findings of the study overall: Per a prior analysis, the majority of TCR beta V segments were productive roughly 90% or roughly 30% of the time. Apparent HLA restriction characterized most CMV-associated TCR beta chains in a later analysis. Reportedly, a later analysis found an Asian-associated ancestry cluster had fewer N-insertions than the roughly 670-donor mean. Researchers had no immune exposure information except CMV serostatus available.

The PCR contained 60 Vbeta and 13 Jbeta primers. Method: immunoSEQ multiplex PCR; TCRdb's copy keeps in-frame clones and lacks some. Of about 130,000 clones listed, over 70% were seen once; the top ten hold more than 2.5%. Notes on this clone: The target antigen is unknown.

The chain recombines TRBV7-3 with TRBJ2-5; TRBD1 might be the D (6 bases). The TCR was taken from a woman aged 55-70 years in good health and CMV-seropositive. The sample was PBMCs. In nucleotides, the CDR3 is TGTGCCAGCAGCTTAAGGGCAGGGGAAGAGACCCAGTACTTC. Translated, it gives CASSLRAGEETQYF.